The rows below give T cell receptor beta chains drawn from one sample of a study of human T cells and chemical hapten exposure. TCRdb ran MiXCR on the RACE reads and lists one entry per CDR3 protein. The repertoire has about 380,000 distinct CDR3 sequences, roughly 5% of them found once; the top ten carry around 2.6%. This specimen consisted of whole blood, obtained in connection with sensitization to the hapten diphenylcyclopropenone (DPC). The receptors stem from a woman aged 50 to 60 with alopecia areata. Some clones in this sample may be carry-over from other donors' samples. The CDR3 runs from the conserved cysteine through the conserved F or W. A D gene is named only where the DNA matches it firmly. Not all rows give a size; the values are once, few, many and, for expanded clones, a class.

size	J	V	D	CDR3	DNA
many	TRBJ2-1	TRBV7-9	NA	CASSLGTDEQFF	TGTGCCAGCAGCCTAGGGACGGACGAGCAGTTCTTC
NA	TRBJ2-1	TRBV4-1	TRBD2	CASSQDTSGGPYNEQFF	TGCGCCAGCAGCCAAGATACTAGCGGGGGGCCGTACAATGAGCAGTTCTTC
few	TRBJ2-2	TRBV11-2	NA	CASSLDPDAGELFF	TGTGCCAGCAGCCTGGACCCGGACGCCGGGGAGCTGTTTTTT
many	TRBJ2-1	TRBV10-3	TRBD2	CAIRAGGVGNEQFF	TGTGCCATCAGAGCGGGAGGCGTCGGCAATGAGCAGTTCTTC
few	TRBJ1-1	TRBV2	TRBD1	CASSDGTGKGAFF	TGTGCCAGCAGCGACGGGACAGGGAAAGGCGCTTTCTTT
few	TRBJ2-6	TRBV6-5	NA	CASSPEHSSGANVLTF	TGTGCCAGCAGCCCTGAACATAGCTCTGGGGCCAACGTCCTGACTTTC
many	TRBJ2-7	TRBV2	NA	CASRTEPYEQYF	TGTGCCAGCAGAACGGAGCCCTACGAGCAGTACTTC
few	TRBJ1-4	TRBV2	NA	CASNAGPFNEKLFF	TGTGCCAGCAATGCAGGGCCATTTAATGAAAAACTGTTTTTT
many	TRBJ1-4	TRBV9	TRBD1	CASSAVPGQDWGPELFF	TGTGCCAGCAGCGCTGTCCCGGGACAGGATTGGGGCCCTGAACTGTTTTTT
few	TRBJ2-4	TRBV12-3/TRBV12-4	TRBD1	CASSRGQVNIQYF	TGTGCCAGCAGTAGGGGACAGGTCAACATTCAGTACTTC
NA	TRBJ1-2	TRBV12-3/TRBV12-4	TRBD1	CASSFQGARGYTF	TGTGCCAGCAGTTTCCAGGGGGCGAGAGGCTACACCTTC
many	TRBJ2-1	TRBV29-1	TRBD2	CSVETSGTGTSYNEQFF	TGCAGCGTTGAAACTAGCGGGACGGGGACCAGCTACAATGAGCAGTTCTTC
many	TRBJ2-7	TRBV12-3/TRBV12-4	NA	CASQRQFTYEQYF	TGTGCCAGCCAAAGACAGTTTACCTACGAGCAGTACTTC
many	TRBJ1-1	TRBV2	NA	CASSMDRNTEAFF	TGTGCCAGCAGTATGGACAGGAACACTGAAGCTTTCTTT
many	TRBJ2-1	TRBV29-1	NA	CSVVPPPEQFF	TGCAGCGTTGTGCCCCCCCCCGAGCAGTTCTTC
few	TRBJ1-1	TRBV29-1	NA	CSGGQYTEAFF	TGCAGCGGGGGGCAGTACACTGAAGCTTTCTTT
NA	TRBJ1-1	TRBV30	NA	CAWRNTGGGFEAFF	TGTGCCTGGAGGAACACAGGTGGAGGGTTTGAAGCTTTCTTT
many	TRBJ2-2	TRBV20-1	TRBD1	CSLRDRLTGELFF	TGCAGCCTTAGGGACAGACTCACCGGGGAGCTGTTTTTT
NA	TRBJ2-7	TRBV3-1	NA	CASSDLGRSSYEQYF	TGTGCTAGCAGCGATCTTGGACGGAGCTCCTACGAGCAGTACTTC
few	TRBJ2-7	TRBV28	NA	CAIGRELYF	TGTGCCATCGGGCGCGAACTGTACTTC
NA	TRBJ2-5	TRBV7-9	TRBD2	CASSPSGRAGTQYF	TGTGCCAGCAGCCCGAGCGGGAGGGCAGGGACCCAGTACTTC
many	TRBJ2-4	TRBV7-2	NA	CASSGQTLTTNIQYF	TGTGCCAGCAGCGGGCAGACCCTCACCACAAACATTCAGTACTTC
many	TRBJ2-5	TRBV6-6	NA	CASSYSPGGSSQETQYF	TGTGCCAGCAGTTACTCCCCGGGGGGCTCCTCCCAAGAGACCCAGTACTTC
few	TRBJ2-2	TRBV6-5	NA	CASEGGPTGELFF	TGTGCCAGCGAAGGAGGACCCACCGGGGAGCTGTTTTTT
NA	TRBJ2-3	TRBV5-1	TRBD1	CASSWTGGVGSTDTQYF	TGCGCCAGCAGCTGGACAGGGGGTGTAGGAAGCACAGATACGCAGTATTTT
many	TRBJ2-1	TRBV11-2	NA	CASSLETLNEQFF	TGTGCCAGCAGCTTAGAGACCCTTAATGAGCAGTTCTTC
NA	TRBJ2-1	TRBV12-3/TRBV12-4	NA	CASSLGVGDPFF	TGTGCCAGCAGTTTAGGGGTGGGAGATCCGTTCTTC
many	TRBJ1-1	TRBV6-6	NA	CASTSLGMNTEAFF	TGTGCCAGCACCTCCTTGGGGATGAACACTGAAGCTTTCTTT
few	TRBJ2-2	TRBV10-2	TRBD2	CASRLPPHPAGLYTGELFF	TGCGCCAGCAGACTTCCCCCCCACCCAGCGGGACTTTACACCGGGGAGCTGTTTTTT
few	TRBJ2-1	TRBV27	NA	CASSSPRMGMGYNEQFF	TGTGCCAGCAGTTCTCCCCGTATGGGGATGGGGTACAATGAGCAGTTCTTC
many	TRBJ1-1	TRBV3-1	NA	CASSQDPNRRDTEAFF	TGTGCCAGCAGCCAAGATCCTAACCGGAGGGATACTGAAGCTTTCTTT
many	TRBJ2-2	TRBV20-1	TRBD1	CSVPTGRVGGELFF	TGCAGTGTCCCGACAGGGCGGGTAGGCGGGGAGCTGTTTTTT
NA	TRBJ1-2	TRBV11-3	TRBD1	CASSFRDRVLPGYTF	TGTGCCAGCAGCTTCCGGGACAGGGTCCTACCTGGCTACACCTTC
few	TRBJ1-6	TRBV6-1	NA	CASRLFPAPLGSSYNSPLHF	TGTGCCAGCAGGTTATTCCCTGCTCCTTTGGGGTCTTCCTATAATTCACCCCTCCACTTT
NA	TRBJ1-1	TRBV29-1	NA	CSIGAGVRTEAFF	TGCAGCATAGGAGCAGGGGTGCGAACTGAAGCTTTCTTT
many	TRBJ1-2	TRBV4-3	NA	CASSQASRGDYGYTF	TGCGCCAGCAGCCAAGCCTCCCGGGGCGACTATGGCTACACCTTC
many	TRBJ2-4	TRBV2	NA	CASNPAGANIQYF	TGTGCCAGCAACCCGGCGGGGGCAAACATTCAGTACTTC
many	TRBJ2-1	TRBV5-1	NA	CASSLGRFSYNEQFF	TGCGCCAGCAGCTTGGGGCGGTTCTCCTACAATGAGCAGTTCTTC
many	TRBJ2-7	TRBV28	NA	CASSLRQTADSYEQYF	TGTGCCAGCAGTTTGAGACAGACAGCGGACTCCTACGAGCAGTACTTC
few	TRBJ1-5	TRBV18	NA	CASSPGASGNQPQHF	TGTGCCAGCTCACCGGGAGCATCGGGCAATCAGCCCCAGCATTTT
many	TRBJ2-7	TRBV4-1	TRBD1	CASSQDLDRRLYEQYF	TGCGCCAGCAGCCAAGACTTGGACAGGCGACTCTACGAGCAGTACTTC
NA	TRBJ2-2	TRBV10-3	NA	CAITGSLPDTGELFF	TGTGCCATCACCGGCAGCCTGCCCGACACCGGGGAGCTGTTTTTT
NA	TRBJ2-3	TRBV11-3	TRBD1	CASSQGVATQYF	TGTGCCAGCAGCCAGGGGGTAGCGACGCAGTATTTT
few	TRBJ1-2	TRBV18	TRBD1	CASSFTTGAGYGYTF	TGTGCCAGCTCATTTACGACAGGGGCAGGCTATGGCTACACCTTC
many	TRBJ1-6	TRBV4-2	NA	CASSQDKGKSAPLHF	TGTGCCAGCAGCCAAGATAAGGGGAAATCGGCACCCCTCCACTTT
many	TRBJ1-6	TRBV5-1	TRBD1	CASSTGTDYNSPLHF	TGCGCCAGCAGCACAGGGACAGACTATAATTCACCCCTCCACTTT
many	TRBJ2-1	TRBV11-2	TRBD2	CASSSSPLSGGVTYEQFF	TGTGCCAGCAGCTCCAGTCCCCTAAGCGGGGGGGTTACGTATGAGCAGTTCTTC
few	TRBJ1-3	TRBV30	NA	CAWSVLPRGPEFGNTIYF	TGTGCCTGGAGTGTACTACCTAGAGGTCCTGAATTTGGAAACACCATATATTTT
NA	TRBJ2-7	TRBV12-5	TRBD2	CASGLSGRPYEQYF	TGTGCTAGTGGTTTGAGCGGGAGGCCCTACGAGCAGTACTTC
many	TRBJ2-1	TRBV4-1	TRBD2	CASIEHPGLESPPEQFF	TGCGCCAGCATCGAGCACCCGGGACTAGAATCGCCGCCTGAGCAGTTCTTC
many	TRBJ2-7	TRBV12-5	NA	CASGCGHVLTYEQYF	TGTGCTAGTGGTTGTGGCCACGTTCTCACCTACGAGCAGTACTTC
many	TRBJ1-5	TRBV6-5	NA	CASRGAGSPNQPQHF	TGTGCCAGCAGGGGAGCAGGCTCGCCAAATCAGCCCCAGCATTTT